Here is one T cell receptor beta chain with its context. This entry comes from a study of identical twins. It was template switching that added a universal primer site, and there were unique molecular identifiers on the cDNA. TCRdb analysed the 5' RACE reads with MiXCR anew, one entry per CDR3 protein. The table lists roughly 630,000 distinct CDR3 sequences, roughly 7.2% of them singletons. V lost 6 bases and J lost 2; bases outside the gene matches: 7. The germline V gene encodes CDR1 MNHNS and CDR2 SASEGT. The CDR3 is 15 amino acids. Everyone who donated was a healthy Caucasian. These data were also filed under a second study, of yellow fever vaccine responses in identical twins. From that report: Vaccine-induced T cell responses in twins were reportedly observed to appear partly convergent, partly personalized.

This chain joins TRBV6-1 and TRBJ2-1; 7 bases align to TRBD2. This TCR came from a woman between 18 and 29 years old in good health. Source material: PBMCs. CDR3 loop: CASRPTSEAYNEQFF. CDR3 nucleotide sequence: TGTGCCAGCAGACCCACTAGCGAGGCCTACAATGAGCAGTTCTTC.